This T cell receptor (beta chain) was found in a study of human T cells and chemical hapten exposure. Study-wide results and caveats: Patch test score rose with PT1 expanded TCRs, significant at 8, 16, 32, not 4.

Per the authors' pipeline: There were a median of approximately 88,000 TCRs per sample, with a range from roughly 23,224 to 750,000. TCRdb analysed the RACE reads with MiXCR anew, one entry per CDR3 protein. These V and J calls derive from TCRdb rather than the authors' analysis. The sample carries 250,000 or so distinct CDR3 sequences, over 7.5% recorded once. This CDR3 spans 14 amino acids. Germline V gene data show CDR1 as SQVTM and CDR2 as ANQGSEA. V lost 3 bases and J 1 base, leaving 12 bases between the germline ends. This clonotype was detected ten times or more. Its antigen remains unidentified. Time point described: pre-sensitization, week 0. The treatment: therapeutic diphenylcyclopropenone sensitization with weekly scalp DPC.

This clonotype was sampled from a man aged 18 to 29 with alopecia areata. Some clones in this sample may be carry-over from other donors' samples. The chain is built from TRBV29-1 and TRBJ1-1; D possibly corresponds to TRBD1 (6 bases). Sequenced here: whole blood, sampled in connection with sensitization to the hapten diphenylcyclopropenone (DPC). The chain's CDR3 is CSVEKQGGNTEAFF. CDR3 coding DNA: TGCAGCGTTGAGAAACAGGGAGGGAACACTGAAGCTTTCTTT.